The 19 T cell receptor beta chains below come from one sample, sequenced in a study of T cells after posttransplantation cyclophosphamide. The naive gate required viable CD3+CD4+ or CD3+CD8+ cells with CCR7+CD45RA+CD45RO-CD95-CD27+CD28+ phenotype. TCRdb's table, derived via immunoSEQ multiplex PCR, lists solely in-frame clones and lacks some. The data show under 35,000 clones, 80% to 95% seen once. Sequenced sample: naive CD4+ T cells sorted from PBMCs. The source is an older woman in good health, CMV-negative, and a related stem cell transplant donor.

This chain uses TRBV4-3 with TRBJ1-2, with D hard to call. V lost 1 base to trimming and J lost 4 bases, with 4 bases between them. The CDR3 runs to 12 residues. Germline lookup yields CDR1 LGHNA and CDR2 YSLEER. CDR3 protein: CASSQGRYGYTF. Here the CDR3 DNA reads TGCGCCAGCAGCCAAGGTCGCTATGGCTACACCTTC.

This chain uses TRBV28 with TRBJ1-2; TRBD1 is a possible D gene (6 bases). Trimming cost V 3 bases and J 4 bases, with 9 bases left between them. The CDR3 has 13 amino acids. The V gene's germline CDR1 is MDHEN and CDR2 SYDVKM. CDR3 amino acids: CASSFRTVYGYTF. In DNA form, the CDR3 reads TGTGCCAGCAGTTTCAGGACAGTCTATGGCTACACCTTC.

The chain recombines TRBV27 with TRBJ2-1; TRBD2 might be the D (7 bases). This CDR3 region has 16 residues. The germline gives CDR1 MNHEY, CDR2 SMNVEV (reference sequence). Between the trimmed V and J ends, which lost 2 bases and 6 bases, there was a span of 17 bases. CDR3 amino acids: CASSLKGGVHRNEQFF. CDR3 nucleotides: TGTGCCAGCAGTTTAAAAGGGGGGGTGCATCGCAATGAGCAGTTCTTC.

This rearrangement joins TRBV11-2 to TRBJ1-3, with 7 bases that match TRBD1. Germline loops: CDR1 SGHAT, CDR2 FQNNGV. This CDR3 is built from 15 residues. V shed 8 bases, J shed 6 bases, and the junction held 13 bases outside the gene matches. CDR3 nucleotide sequence: TGTGCCAGCCAGCTCGGACAGGCCTTAGAAAACACCATATATTTT. Translating gives CASQLGQALENTIYF. Full variable domain (missing parts from reference TRBV11-2 and TRBJ1-3): EAGVAQSPRYKIIEKRQSVAFWCNPISGHATLYWYQQILGQGPKLLIQFQNNGVVDDSQLPKDRFSAERLKGVDSTLKIQPAKLEDSAVYLCASQLGQALENTIYFGEGSWLTVV.

In nucleotides, the CDR3 is TGTGCCAGCAGCCCAATAGCGGGAGCCTCCTACAATGAGCAGTTCTTC. It specifies CASSPIAGASYNEQFF. This chain connects TRBV7-9 to TRBJ2-1; 9 nucleotides agree with TRBD2. J gave up 0 bases and V 5 bases, and 5 bases lay outside the gene matches. The CDR3 covers 16 residues. The germline V gene encodes CDR1 SEHNR and CDR2 FQNEAQ (reference sequence).

The V gene is TRBV6-1, the J gene TRBJ1-1; no firm D call. Germline CDR1 MNHNS, CDR2 SASEGT. Between the trimmed V and J ends, which lost 7 bases and 0 bases, there was a span of 15 bases. The CDR3 contains 15 residues. The CDR3 coding sequence is TGTGCCAGCAACTACGGAACAAATCTGAACACTGAAGCTTTCTTT. Translated: CASNYGTNLNTEAFF.

This clone was seen just once. The chain uses TRBV5-5 and TRBJ2-1, with D maybe TRBD2 (6 bases). The CDR3 length is 12 residues. Germline V lookup: CDR1 SGHKS, CDR2 YYEKEE (reference sequence). The V end was cut by 5 bases, the J end by 13 bases, with 16 bases between. The CDR3 sequence: CASRLREGPQFF. CDR3 nucleotides: TGTGCCAGCAGATTGCGGGAAGGCCCCCAGTTCTTC.

The chain couples TRBV7-3 to TRBJ2-7; 8 positions match TRBD1. Per germline, CDR1 SGHTA and CDR2 FQGTGA. After removal of 5 bases from V and 2 bases from J, the junction contained 8 bases not matched to a gene. The CDR3 has 15 residues. CDR3 coding DNA: TGTGCCAGCAGCCATACAGGGGGTCTCACCTACGAGCAGTACTTC. This encodes CASSHTGGLTYEQYF.

This chain uses TRBV29-1 with TRBJ2-1; 10 bases fit TRBD1. The V and J ends lost 5 bases and 8 bases, in that order; junction bases with no gene match: 3. The CDR3 loop spans 12 amino acids. The germline V gene encodes CDR1 SQVTM and CDR2 ANQGSEA. CDR3 residues: CSVTGQGDEQFF. CDR3 in DNA: TGCAGCGTTACCGGACAGGGGGATGAGCAGTTCTTC.

This chain connects TRBV27 to TRBJ2-1, with TRBD2 matching over 9 bases. The CDR3 consists of 12 residues. Germline V gene lookup returns CDR1 MNHEY and CDR2 SMNVEV (reference sequence). V shed 7 bases and J 15 bases; nucleotides not matched to a gene: 10. The CDR3 region is CASTSGRLVWFF. The CDR3 DNA reads TGTGCCAGCACCAGCGGGAGGCTGGTATGGTTCTTC.

The chain recombines TRBV18 with TRBJ1-2, with D unclear. CDR3 size: 18 residues. Trimming took off 5 bases at V and 2 bases at J, with 24 bases between the two ends. Per germline, CDR1 KGHSH and CDR2 LQKENI. The CDR3 bases are TGTGCCAGCTCAGTAAGTTCGGCAGGAGGAGCCTCAAACTATGGCTACACCTTC. Translated: CASSVSSAGGASNYGYTF.

V is TRBV7-2 and J is TRBJ2-7; TRBD1 aligns across 12 bases. The CDR3 is 17 residues long. Germline V CDR1 and CDR2: SGHTA, FQGNSA. V lost 1 base and J lost 7; bases outside the gene matches: 11. The CDR3 reads CASSLVGPGQGAREQYF. CDR3 DNA: TGTGCCAGCAGCTTAGTTGGCCCGGGACAGGGGGCGCGGGAGCAGTACTTC.

The CDR3 DNA reads TGCGCCAGCAGCCTGGGCGGTGGGGCCGGGGAGACCCAGTACTTC. Protein product: CASSLGGGAGETQYF. The chain employs TRBV5-1 and TRBJ2-5; perhaps TRBD1 as D (5 bases). The germline gives CDR1 SGHRS, CDR2 YFSETQ. The CDR3 is made up of 15 amino acids. Trimming shortened V by 4 bases and J by 5 bases, and 18 bases separated the two germline ends.

V is TRBV13 and J is TRBJ2-1; 14 bases align to TRBD2. V dropped 5 bases and J dropped 6; count of bases not matched to a gene: 6. There are 16 residues in the CDR3. Germline V gives CDR1 PRHDT, CDR2 FYEKMQ (reference sequence). The CDR3 here is CASSRGTSGSSNEQFF. CDR3 nucleotide sequence: TGTGCCAGCAGCCGCGGGACTAGCGGGAGTAGCAATGAGCAGTTCTTC. Drawing the rest from reference TRBV13 and TRBJ2-1, the complete variable domain is AAGVIQSPRHLIKEKRETATLKCYPIPRHDTVYWYQQGPGQDPQFLISFYEKMQSDKGSIPDRFSAQQFSDYHSELNMSSLELGDSALYFCASSRGTSGSSNEQFFGPGTRLTVL.

V is TRBV19 and J is TRBJ2-7; 7 nucleotides line up with TRBD1. Germline V gene sequence: CDR1 LNHDA, CDR2 SQIVND (reference sequence). This CDR3 is built from 16 residues. J lost 0 bases, V lost 5 bases, and 10 bases had no gene match. CDR3 sequence (DNA): TGTGCCAGTAGTCTTATTCCGGGACAGCGCTCCTACGAGCAGTACTTC. Its protein is CASSLIPGQRSYEQYF.

This rearrangement joins TRBV27 to TRBJ1-2; D remains unclear. The V end lost 2 bases, the J end lost 8 bases, and 21 bases lay between the germline ends. In germline, CDR1 is MNHEY, CDR2 SMNVEV (reference sequence). This CDR3 contains 16 residues. CDR3 in DNA: TGTGCCAGCAGTTTAATGGTCAGTTCGGCAGCTAGAGGCTACACCTTC. The encoded protein is CASSLMVSSAARGYTF.

The J gene is TRBJ1-1, the V gene TRBV28; D remains unclear. This CDR3 is built from 13 residues. Trimming cost V 5 bases and J 0 bases, with 7 bases left between them. The germline V gene has CDR1 MDHEN and CDR2 SYDVKM. CDR3 sequence: CASSTHMNTEAFF. The CDR3, as DNA: TGTGCCAGCAGTACACACATGAACACTGAAGCTTTCTTT.

CDR3: CASSPQGTGEFISYEQYF. CDR3 sequence (DNA): TGCGCCAGCAGCCCACAGGGAACAGGAGAATTCATTTCCTACGAGCAGTACTTC. The rearrangement links TRBV5-1 to TRBJ2-7, with D perhaps TRBD1 (6 bases). From germline, CDR1 is SGHRS and CDR2 YFSETQ. With 4 bases removed from V and 1 base from J, the gap between germline ends came to 24 bases. The CDR3 is 18 residues long. Using reference TRBV5-1 and TRBJ2-7 for the parts outside the CDR3, the full variable domain is KAGVTQTPRYLIKTRGQQVTLSCSPISGHRSVSWYQQTPGQGLQFLFEYFSETQRNKGNFPGRFSGRQFSNSRSEMNVSTLELGDSALYLCASSPQGTGEFISYEQYFGPGTRLTVT.

The sample holds one count of this clone. CDR3 loop: CASSISRRGFDTEAFF. DNA of the CDR3: TGTGCCAGTAGTATATCTAGAAGGGGCTTTGACACTGAAGCTTTCTTT. The chain carries TRBV19 and TRBJ1-1; D possibly corresponds to TRBD1 (5 bases). This CDR3 comprises 16 residues. Germline V gives CDR1 LNHDA, CDR2 SQIVND (reference sequence). The V and J ends lost 2 bases and 3 bases respectively, with 16 bases between them.